The T cell receptor (beta chain) described here comes from a study of T cell responses to AZD1222 COVID-19 vaccine. V was clipped by 7 bases and J by 0 bases, with 15 bases between them. Germline CDR1 is SNHLY and CDR2 is FYNNEI. The CDR3 totals 15 residues. Libraries were prepared by immunoSEQ multiplex PCR; TCRdb keeps only in-frame clonotypes and omits some of them. Among around 170,000 clones, just over 90% were seen once, and the ten largest hold more than 1.3%. Comment on this clone: As yet, its antigen is unknown.

Overall study findings and caveats: Nearly half of spike-specific TCRs reportedly go after variant regions that carry no mutations. Compared with day 0, the breadth and depth of the Spike-specific TCR repertoire rose significantly after two doses of AZD1222. The donors showed a predominance of white British ancestry and of females, with possible underestimation of clonal diversity.

This specimen consisted of peripheral blood, obtained on day 0 of AZD1222 vaccination. This TCR was sampled from an adult in good health. The chain has TRBV2 and TRBJ1-1; D is undetermined. CDR3 sequence reads: CASTGITQMNTEAFF. The CDR3 DNA reads TGTGCCAGCACGGGGATTACACAAATGAACACTGAAGCTTTCTTT.